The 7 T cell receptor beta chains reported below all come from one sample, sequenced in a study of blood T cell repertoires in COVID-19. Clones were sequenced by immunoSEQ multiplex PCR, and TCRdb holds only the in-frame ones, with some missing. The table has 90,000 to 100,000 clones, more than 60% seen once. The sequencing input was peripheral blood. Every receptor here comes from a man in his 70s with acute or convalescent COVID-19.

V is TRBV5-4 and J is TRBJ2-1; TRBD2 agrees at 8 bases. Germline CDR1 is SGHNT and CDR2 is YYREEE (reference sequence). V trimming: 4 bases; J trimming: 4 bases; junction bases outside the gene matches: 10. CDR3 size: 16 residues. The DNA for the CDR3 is TGTGCCAGCAGCCCGGAACTAGCGGCTATTTACAATGAGCAGTTCTTC. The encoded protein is CASSPELAAIYNEQFF. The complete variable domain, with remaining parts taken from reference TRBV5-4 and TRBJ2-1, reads ETGVTQSPTHLIKTRGQQVTLRCSSQSGHNTVSWYQQALGQGPQFIFQYYREEENGRGNFPPRFSGLQFPNYSSELNVNALELDDSALYLCASSPELAAIYNEQFFGPGTRLTVL.

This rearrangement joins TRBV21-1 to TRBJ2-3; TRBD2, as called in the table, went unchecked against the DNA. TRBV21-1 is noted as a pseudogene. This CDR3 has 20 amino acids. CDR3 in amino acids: CASSKEQGPKTSGSTDTQYF. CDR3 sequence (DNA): TGTGCCAGCAGCAAAGAACAAGGGCCCAAGACTAGCGGCAGCACAGATACGCAGTATTTT.

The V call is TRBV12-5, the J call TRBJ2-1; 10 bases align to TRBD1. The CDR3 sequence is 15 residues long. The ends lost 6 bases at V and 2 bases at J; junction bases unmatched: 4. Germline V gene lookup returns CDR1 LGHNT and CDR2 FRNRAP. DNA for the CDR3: TGTGCTAGTGGCCGGGGACAGGGGACCTACAATGAGCAGTTCTTC. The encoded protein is CASGRGQGTYNEQFF. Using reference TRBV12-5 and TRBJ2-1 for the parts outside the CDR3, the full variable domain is DARVTQTPRHKVTEMGQEVTMRCQPILGHNTVFWYRQTMMQGLELLAYFRNRAPLDDSGMPKDRFSAEMPDATLATLKIQPSEPRDSAVYFCASGRGQGTYNEQFFGPGTRLTVL.

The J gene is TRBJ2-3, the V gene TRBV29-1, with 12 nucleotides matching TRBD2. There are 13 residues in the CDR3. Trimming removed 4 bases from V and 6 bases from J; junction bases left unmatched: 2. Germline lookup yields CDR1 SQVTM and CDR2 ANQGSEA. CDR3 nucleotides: TGCAGCGTTGGACTAGCGGGAGCTGATACGCAGTATTTT. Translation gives CSVGLAGADTQYF.

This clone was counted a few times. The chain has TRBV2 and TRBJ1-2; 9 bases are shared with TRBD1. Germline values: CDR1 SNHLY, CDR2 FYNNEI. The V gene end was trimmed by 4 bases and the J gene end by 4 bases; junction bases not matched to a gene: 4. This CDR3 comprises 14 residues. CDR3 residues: CASSGQGGFYGYTF. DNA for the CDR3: TGTGCCAGCAGTGGACAGGGGGGGTTCTATGGCTACACCTTC.

The CDR3 reads CASSARVTTDTQYF. CDR3 sequence (DNA): TGTGCCAGTAGTGCCCGGGTCACTACAGATACGCAGTATTTT. The V and J genes are TRBV19 and TRBJ2-3, with D hard to call. The germline gives CDR1 LNHDA, CDR2 SQIVND (reference sequence). The CDR3 extends over 14 amino acids. Trimming removed 5 bases at V and 3 bases at J, with 12 bases between.

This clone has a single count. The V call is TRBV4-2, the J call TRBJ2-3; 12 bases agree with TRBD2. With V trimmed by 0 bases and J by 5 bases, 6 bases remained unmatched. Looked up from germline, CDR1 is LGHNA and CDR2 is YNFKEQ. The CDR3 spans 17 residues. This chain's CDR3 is CASSQDLAGLAGDTQYF. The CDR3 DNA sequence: TGTGCCAGCAGCCAAGATCTAGCGGGACTAGCGGGAGATACGCAGTATTTT.